A selection of T cell receptor beta chains follows, all from one sample in a study of blood T cell repertoires in COVID-19. Produced via immunoSEQ multiplex PCR; TCRdb's table is partial and in-frame only. The sample lists some 150,000 clones, less than 85% seen once, with approximately 4% in the top ten. Sequencing input: PBMCs or T cells enriched from blood (not recorded which). These TCRs come from a woman aged 50 to 60 who had recovered from COVID-19. Both conserved end residues are part of each CDR3. D genes are given only for firm matches. Rows give clone size only sometimes, using once, few, many, or a class for an expanded clone.

DNA: TGTGCCATCAGCGAGGGACTAGCCAAAAACATTCAGTACTTC; CDR3: CAISEGLAKNIQYF; J: TRBJ2-4; size: .; D: .; V: TRBV10-3
DNA: TGTGCCAGCTCCGTTTGGAGGGAGGAAGCTTTCTTT; CDR3: CASSVWREEAFF; J: TRBJ1-1; size: once; D: .; V: TRBV18
DNA: TGTGCCAGCAGCCCGGGACAGCAAGAGACCCAGTACTTC; CDR3: CASSPGQQETQYF; J: TRBJ2-5; size: .; D: TRBD1; V: TRBV11-3
DNA: TGTGCCAGCAGCAGTAGACAGGGTGTCACTGAAGCTTTCTTT; CDR3: CASSSRQGVTEAFF; J: TRBJ1-1; size: .; D: TRBD1; V: TRBV6-5
DNA: TGTGCCAGCAGTCCCCAGCGTATGAACAGGGGGCGCACTGAAGCTTTCTTT; CDR3: CASSPQRMNRGRTEAFF; J: TRBJ1-1; size: .; D: TRBD1; V: TRBV28
DNA: TGTGCCAGCAGCCAAGTAGGGGGAGGGAACTATGGCTACACCTTC; CDR3: CASSQVGGGNYGYTF; J: TRBJ1-2; size: .; D: .; V: TRBV3-1/TRBV3-2
DNA: TGCGCCAGCAGCCAAGATCGGGAGGGGGGGGGAAAGAATGAGCAGTTCTTC; CDR3: CASSQDREGGGKNEQFF; J: TRBJ2-1; size: .; D: TRBD2; V: TRBV4-1
DNA: TGTGCCAGCAGCCATCCCGGGAGGATGGGGGGAAACACCATATATTTT; CDR3: CASSHPGRMGGNTIYF; J: TRBJ1-3; size: .; D: .; V: TRBV7-9
DNA: TGTGCCACCGACCTAGTACCCCCAGGGAGGTATGGCTACACCTTC; CDR3: CATDLVPPGRYGYTF; J: TRBJ1-2; size: few; D: .; V: TRBV24-1
DNA: TGTGCCAGCAGTCCCACGGGGGGACTAACCCATGAGCAGTTCTTC; CDR3: CASSPTGGLTHEQFF; J: TRBJ2-1; size: .; D: TRBD2; V: TRBV5-4
DNA: TGTGCCAGCAGCTTGAGGGACACCTTTTTATCACCCCTCCACTTT; CDR3: CASSLRDTFLSPLHF; J: TRBJ1-6; size: .; D: .; V: TRBV5-8
DNA: TGTGCCAGCAGCCCGCGTCCGGGACAGGCGAAGGAGACCCAGTACTTC; CDR3: CASSPRPGQAKETQYF; J: TRBJ2-5; size: .; D: TRBD1; V: TRBV11-3
DNA: TGTGCCAGCAGCGTGGGCAGGGGAGATGAAGCTTTCTTT; CDR3: CASSVGRGDEAFF; J: TRBJ1-1; size: .; D: .; V: TRBV9
DNA: TGTGCCAGCAGCTTATGGGGCAGGGCAGGAGGAAACACCATATATTTT; CDR3: CASSLWGRAGGNTIYF; J: TRBJ1-3; size: .; D: .; V: TRBV7-2
DNA: TGTGCCAGCAGTGACAGGCGGAACACCGGGGAGCTGTTTTTT; CDR3: CASSDRRNTGELFF; J: TRBJ2-2; size: .; D: .; V: TRBV25-1
DNA: TGTGCCAGCAGCTTCCAACTAGCGGGAGAAGAGACCCAGTACTTC; CDR3: CASSFQLAGEETQYF; J: TRBJ2-5; size: .; D: TRBD2; V: TRBV7-2
DNA: TGCGCCAGCAGCCGAAAGCAGGGTATGGATCAGCCCCAGCATTTT; CDR3: CASSRKQGMDQPQHF; J: TRBJ1-5; size: .; D: .; V: TRBV4-1
DNA: TGTGCCAGCGCTAGCGAGGGACAGTATGGCTACACCTTC; CDR3: CASASEGQYGYTF; J: TRBJ1-2; size: .; D: TRBD1; V: TRBV28
DNA: TGTGCCAGCCAATCCACAGATACGCAGTATTTT; CDR3: CASQSTDTQYF; J: TRBJ2-3; size: once; D: .; V: TRBV12-3/TRBV12-4
DNA: TGTGCCAGCAGCTTGGGCGGGAGGGCCATAAATGAGCAGTTCTTC; CDR3: CASSLGGRAINEQFF; J: TRBJ2-1; size: .; D: TRBD2; V: TRBV5-4
DNA: TGTGCCAGCAGCTTTTTCACAGGGGACTATGGCTACACCTTC; CDR3: CASSFFTGDYGYTF; J: TRBJ1-2; size: .; D: TRBD1; V: TRBV7-2
DNA: TGTGCCAGCAGTGAAGGTGGGACAAACCACTATGGCTACACCTTC; CDR3: CASSEGGTNHYGYTF; J: TRBJ1-2; size: .; D: .; V: TRBV6-1
DNA: TGTGCCAGCGGGACAGGGGCTGAAGCTTTCTTT; CDR3: CASGTGAEAFF; J: TRBJ1-1; size: .; D: TRBD1; V: TRBV6-5
DNA: TGTGCCAGCAGCTCGACAGGGGGGTCGGTCACTGAAGCTTTCTTT; CDR3: CASSSTGGSVTEAFF; J: TRBJ1-1; size: .; D: TRBD1; V: TRBV28
DNA: TGTGCCAGCAGCCAAGGGTCCCCAGCGGGACCAACAACAGATACGCAGTATTTT; CDR3: CASSQGSPAGPTTDTQYF; J: TRBJ2-3; size: .; D: TRBD2; V: TRBV3-1/TRBV3-2
DNA: TGTGCCAGCATAAAGGGAGGGATCGGCAATGAGCAGTTCTTC; CDR3: CASIKGGIGNEQFF; J: TRBJ2-1; size: few; D: TRBD2; V: TRBV6-6
DNA: TGCGCCAGCAGCCAAATACAGGGGGACGAGCAGTTCTTC; CDR3: CASSQIQGDEQFF; J: TRBJ2-1; size: .; D: TRBD1; V: TRBV5-1
DNA: TGTGCCAGCTACTTGGGGCGGGACTATAATTCACCCCTCCACTTT; CDR3: CASYLGRDYNSPLHF; J: TRBJ1-6; size: once; D: .; V: TRBV28
DNA: TGTGCCATCAGTGAGAGTGTAAGGGGGAACACCGGGGAGCTGTTTTTT; CDR3: CAISESVRGNTGELFF; J: TRBJ2-2; size: .; D: .; V: TRBV10-3
DNA: TGTGCCAGCAGGACAGGGGAGAGTGGCTACACCTTC; CDR3: CASRTGESGYTF; J: TRBJ1-2; size: .; D: TRBD1; V: TRBV28
DNA: TGTGCCAGCAGTTTAAAGGGGCGGAGAGCTTTCTTT; CDR3: CASSLKGRRAFF; J: TRBJ1-1; size: .; D: .; V: TRBV28
DNA: TGTGCCAGTAGGAAGGGGTCGAGCGGGGGGTCCCACAATGAGCAGTTCTTC; CDR3: CASRKGSSGGSHNEQFF; J: TRBJ2-1; size: once; D: TRBD2; V: TRBV19
DNA: TGTGCCAGCAGTGTGCGAATTTCCGGGGAGCTGTTTTTT; CDR3: CASSVRISGELFF; J: TRBJ2-2; size: few; D: .; V: TRBV2
DNA: TGTGCCAGCAGTCTCCTTCCGGGACTAGCGGGCACAGATACGCAGTATTTT; CDR3: CASSLLPGLAGTDTQYF; J: TRBJ2-3; size: .; D: TRBD2; V: TRBV7-2
DNA: TGTGCCTGGAGTGTTTACGGTCCTCATCGACAGGGGAAGATGAACACTGAAGCTTTCTTT; CDR3: CAWSVYGPHRQGKMNTEAFF; J: TRBJ1-1; size: few; D: TRBD1; V: TRBV30
DNA: TGTGCCACCAGTGCCCCTGACACGAGGGGCACAGATACGCAGTATTTT; CDR3: CATSAPDTRGTDTQYF; J: TRBJ2-3; size: .; D: .; V: TRBV24-1